This entry is about one T cell receptor (beta chain). The antigen remains unidentified. Its ends do not fully match the called genes, so a read error is possible. The authors ran a second PCR of about 6 to 12 cycles using a sample-barcoded 5' primer and a J-beta primer mix. TCRdb reanalysed the 5' RACE reads using MiXCR and keeps one entry per CDR3 protein. The profile covers 550,000 to 650,000 distinct CDR3 sequences, with roughly a quarter appearing a single time and 3.6% taken by the ten largest. This sample is part of a study of blood T cells in healthy people across ages. Across the study: Per every two T cells, about one barcoded beta molecule was captured by template switching.

This CDR3 is 13 amino acids long. From germline, CDR1 is LGHDT and CDR2 YNNKEL (reference sequence). Study-wide results and caveats: Greater diversity and more naive CD4+ cells were seen in long-lived donors than in aged donors.

These data are also associated with another study on T cells of mothers and their children. That study reports: All RNA that had been extracted was used for cDNA synthesis at approximately 1.4 ug per 15 ul.

The specimen was blood. The receptor was derived from a boy aged 2 to 10 in good health. The rearrangement joins TRBV3-1 to TRBJ2-5, with D unclear. The DNA end favors TRBJ2-7, so the J call may be wrong. The chain's CDR3 is CASSQDPTYEQYF. CDR3 DNA sequence: TGTGCCAGCAGTCAAGATCCAACCTACGAGCAGTACTTC.